The clone carrying this TCR beta chain appeared a single time. Its antigen is not known. TCRdb re-called the 5' RACE reads with MiXCR, one entry per CDR3 protein. Among 610,000 or so distinct CDR3 sequences listed, roughly 12% were seen once. From germline, CDR1 is SGHNT and CDR2 YYREEE (reference sequence). V dropped 6 bases and J dropped 0 bases, with 16 bases sitting between them. The CDR3 contains 17 residues. This sample stems from a study of T cells after yellow fever vaccination. Findings and caveats of the study: Overall, a small share of clonotypes was seen in both CD4 and CD8 compartments.

The chain employs TRBV5-4 and TRBJ2-6; D is ambiguous. Source: PBMCs, taken on the day of the yellow fever booster vaccination. The sequence derives from a man aged 30-40 years who received the YFV17D yellow fever vaccine. Here the CDR3 DNA reads TGTGCCAGCACTCCGGGCCCACCCAACTCTGGGGCCAACGTCCTGACTTTC. It is translated as CASTPGPPNSGANVLTF.